These 3 T cell receptor beta chains share one sample of origin, sequenced in a study of cytomegalovirus exposure and HLA in healthy donors. The primer mix had 60 Vbeta and 13 Jbeta primers. Libraries were prepared by immunoSEQ multiplex PCR; TCRdb keeps only in-frame clonotypes and omits some of them. The sample records approximately 110,000 clones, over 60% being singletons. The specimen sequenced was PBMCs. These receptors all stem from a man aged 35 to 55 in good health and CMV-seropositive.

CDR3 in amino acids: CASSYSDKLNEKLFF. The CDR3 DNA is TGTGCCAGCAGTTACTCGGACAAACTAAATGAAAAACTGTTTTTT. The chain couples TRBV6-6 to TRBJ1-4; D is perhaps TRBD1 (5 bases). CDR1 and CDR2 (germline): MNHNY, SVGAGI (reference sequence). V lost 0 bases to trimming and J lost 5 bases, with 10 bases between them. The CDR3 spans 15 residues.

This rearrangement joins TRBV5-1 to TRBJ1-4; perhaps TRBD1 as D (5 bases). Germline V lookup: CDR1 SGHRS, CDR2 YFSETQ. The V gene lost 4 bases and the J gene lost 7 bases, with 17 bases spanning the gap. This CDR3 has 15 amino acids. The CDR3 nucleotides read TGCGCCAGCAGCGGGGCGTTAGGGGCAGGTGAAAAACTGTTTTTT. It specifies CASSGALGAGEKLFF. The full variable domain, completed using reference TRBV5-1 and TRBJ1-4, is KAGVTQTPRYLIKTRGQQVTLSCSPISGHRSVSWYQQTPGQGLQFLFEYFSETQRNKGNFPGRFSGRQFSNSRSEMNVSTLELGDSALYLCASSGALGAGEKLFFGSGTQLSVL.

V is TRBV11-3 and J is TRBJ1-2; maybe TRBD1 (5 bases). The germline V gene encodes CDR1 SGHNT and CDR2 YENEEA. Trimming stripped 5 bases from V and 0 bases from J, with 7 bases between. The CDR3 length is 13 residues. The CDR3 sequence: CASSRGANYGYTF. DNA for the CDR3: TGTGCCAGCAGCCGGGGGGCTAACTATGGCTACACCTTC.